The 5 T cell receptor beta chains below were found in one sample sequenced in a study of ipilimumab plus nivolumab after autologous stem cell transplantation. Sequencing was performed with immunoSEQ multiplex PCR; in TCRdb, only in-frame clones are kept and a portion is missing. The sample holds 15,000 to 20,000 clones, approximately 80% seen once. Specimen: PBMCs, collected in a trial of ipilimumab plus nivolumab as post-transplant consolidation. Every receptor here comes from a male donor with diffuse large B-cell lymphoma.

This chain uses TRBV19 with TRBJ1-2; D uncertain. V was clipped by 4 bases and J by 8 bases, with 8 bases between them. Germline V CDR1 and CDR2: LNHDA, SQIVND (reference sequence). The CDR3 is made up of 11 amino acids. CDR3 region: CASSTHQGYTF. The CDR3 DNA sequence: TGTGCCAGTAGTACCCATCAGGGCTACACCTTC.

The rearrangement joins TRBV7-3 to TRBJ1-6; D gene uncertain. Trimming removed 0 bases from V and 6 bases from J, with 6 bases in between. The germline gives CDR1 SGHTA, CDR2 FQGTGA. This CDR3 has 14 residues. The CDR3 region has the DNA TGTGCCAGCAGCTTAACTACGGGTAATTCACCCCTCCACTTT. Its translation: CASSLTTGNSPLHF.

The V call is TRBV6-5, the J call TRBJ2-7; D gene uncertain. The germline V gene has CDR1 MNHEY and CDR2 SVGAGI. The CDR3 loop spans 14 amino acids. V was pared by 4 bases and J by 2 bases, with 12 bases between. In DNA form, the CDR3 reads TGTGCCAGCAGTTTTGGTGTCAATACCTACGAGCAGTACTTC. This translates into CASSFGVNTYEQYF.

The CDR3 loop is CASSWRQGDYEQYF. CDR3 bases: TGTGCCAGCAGTTGGAGACAGGGGGACTACGAGCAGTACTTC. The chain recombines TRBV27 with TRBJ2-7; 9 bases line up with TRBD1. Germline V gene sequence: CDR1 MNHEY, CDR2 SMNVEV (reference sequence). Trimming cost V 4 bases and J 3 bases; bases outside gene matches: 4. CDR3 size: 14 residues.

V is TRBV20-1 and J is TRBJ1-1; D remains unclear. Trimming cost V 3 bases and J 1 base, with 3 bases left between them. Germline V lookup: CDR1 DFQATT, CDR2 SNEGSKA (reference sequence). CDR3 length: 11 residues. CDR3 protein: CSASENTEAFF. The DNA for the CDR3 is TGCAGTGCTAGCGAGAACACTGAAGCTTTCTTT.